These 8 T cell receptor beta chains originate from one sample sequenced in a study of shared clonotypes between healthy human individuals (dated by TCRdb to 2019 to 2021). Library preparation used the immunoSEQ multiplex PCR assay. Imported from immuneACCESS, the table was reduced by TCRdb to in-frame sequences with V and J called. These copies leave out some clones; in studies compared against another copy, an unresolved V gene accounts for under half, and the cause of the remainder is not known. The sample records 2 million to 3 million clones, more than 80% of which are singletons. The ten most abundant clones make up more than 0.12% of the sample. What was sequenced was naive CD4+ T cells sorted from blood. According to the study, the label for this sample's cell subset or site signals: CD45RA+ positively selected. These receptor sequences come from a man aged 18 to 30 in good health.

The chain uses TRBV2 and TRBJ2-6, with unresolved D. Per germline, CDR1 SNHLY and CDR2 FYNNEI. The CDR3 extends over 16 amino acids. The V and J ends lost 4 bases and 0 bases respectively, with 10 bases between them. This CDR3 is CASSAVGSSGANVLTF. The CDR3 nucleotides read TGTGCCAGCAGTGCAGTCGGCAGCTCTGGGGCCAACGTCCTGACTTTC.

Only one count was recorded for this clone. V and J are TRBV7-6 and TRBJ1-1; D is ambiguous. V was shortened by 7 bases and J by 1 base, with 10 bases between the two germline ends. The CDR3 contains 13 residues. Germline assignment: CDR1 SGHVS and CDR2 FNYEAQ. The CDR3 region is CASTATANTEAFF. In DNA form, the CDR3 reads TGTGCCAGCACCGCGACCGCGAACACTGAAGCTTTCTTT.

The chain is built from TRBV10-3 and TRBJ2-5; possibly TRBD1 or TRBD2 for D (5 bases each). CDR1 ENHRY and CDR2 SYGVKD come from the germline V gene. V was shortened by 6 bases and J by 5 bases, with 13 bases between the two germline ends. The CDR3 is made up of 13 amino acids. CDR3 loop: CAIRAGTVETQYF. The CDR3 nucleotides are TGTGCCATCAGAGCCGGGACGGTGGAGACCCAGTACTTC.

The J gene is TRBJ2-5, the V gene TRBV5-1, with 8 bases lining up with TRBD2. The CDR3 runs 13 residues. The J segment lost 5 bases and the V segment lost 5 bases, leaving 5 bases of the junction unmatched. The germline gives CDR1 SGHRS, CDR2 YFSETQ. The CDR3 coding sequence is TGCGCCAGCAGGAGCGGGAGTATGGAGACCCAGTACTTC. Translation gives CASRSGSMETQYF. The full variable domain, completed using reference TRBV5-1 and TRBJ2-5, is KAGVTQTPRYLIKTRGQQVTLSCSPISGHRSVSWYQQTPGQGLQFLFEYFSETQRNKGNFPGRFSGRQFSNSRSEMNVSTLELGDSALYLCASRSGSMETQYFGPGTRLLVL.

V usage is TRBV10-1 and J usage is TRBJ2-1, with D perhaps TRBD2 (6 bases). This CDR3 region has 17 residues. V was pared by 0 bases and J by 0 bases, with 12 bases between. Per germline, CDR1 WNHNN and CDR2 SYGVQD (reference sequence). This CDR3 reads CASSESGTVSSYNEQFF. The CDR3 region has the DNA TGCGCCAGCAGTGAGTCCGGGACTGTGAGCTCCTACAATGAGCAGTTCTTC.

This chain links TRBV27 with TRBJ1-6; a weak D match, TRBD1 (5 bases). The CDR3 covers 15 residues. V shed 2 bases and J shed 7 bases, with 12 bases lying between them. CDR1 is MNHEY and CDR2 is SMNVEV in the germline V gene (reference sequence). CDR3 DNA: TGTGCCAGCAGTTTACCCAGGGATTCGAATTCACCCCTCCACTTT. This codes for CASSLPRDSNSPLHF.

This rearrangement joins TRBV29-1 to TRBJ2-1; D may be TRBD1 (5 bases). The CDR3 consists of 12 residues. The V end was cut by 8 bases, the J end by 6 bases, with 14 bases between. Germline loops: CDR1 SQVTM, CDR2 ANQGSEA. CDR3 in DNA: TGCAGCCCTGTAGGGGCGAGCAATGAGCAGTTCTTC. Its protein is CSPVGASNEQFF.

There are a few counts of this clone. In nucleotides, the CDR3 is TGTGCCAGCAGGTACAGGGTCCGGGACTCTGAAGCTTTCTTT. The encoded protein is CASRYRVRDSEAFF. The chain carries TRBV7-6 and TRBJ1-1, with D possibly being TRBD1 (6 bases). CDR1 is SGHVS and CDR2 is FNYEAQ in the germline V gene. V lost 6 bases, J lost 6 bases, and 17 bases lay in between. CDR3 length equals 14 residues.